This T cell receptor (beta chain) was identified in a study of T cells after yellow fever vaccination. Study-level points and caveats: CD4 and CD8 compartments shared a small share of clonotypes. Although the secondary response was weaker, it peaked faster, at day 5 versus 15.

Comment on this clonotype: Its antigen is unidentified.

Germline CDR1 SGHTA, CDR2 FQGNSA. There are 14 residues in the CDR3. V trimming: 5 bases; J trimming: 12 bases; junction bases outside the gene matches: 11. From the 5' RACE reads, TCRdb called clonotypes with MiXCR, one entry per CDR3 protein. The sample lists approximately 550,000 distinct CDR3 sequences, about 19% occurring once. J is TRBJ2-3 and V is TRBV7-2; 10 nucleotides agree with TRBD2. Sequenced material: PBMCs, taken 15 days after the yellow fever booster vaccination. The sequence derives from a man aged 25 to 45 who received the YFV17D yellow fever vaccine. CDR3 in DNA: TGTGCCAGCAGCGCCGGACTAGCGGAGCGGGCCCAGTATTTT. Protein sequence: CASSAGLAERAQYF. The whole variable domain, remainder taken from reference TRBV7-2 and TRBJ2-3, is GAGVSQSPSNKVTEKGKDVELRCDPISGHTALYWYRQSLGQGLEFLIYFQGNSAPDKSGLPSDRFSAERTGGSVSTLTIQRTQQEDSAVYLCASSAGLAERAQYFGPGTRLTVL.